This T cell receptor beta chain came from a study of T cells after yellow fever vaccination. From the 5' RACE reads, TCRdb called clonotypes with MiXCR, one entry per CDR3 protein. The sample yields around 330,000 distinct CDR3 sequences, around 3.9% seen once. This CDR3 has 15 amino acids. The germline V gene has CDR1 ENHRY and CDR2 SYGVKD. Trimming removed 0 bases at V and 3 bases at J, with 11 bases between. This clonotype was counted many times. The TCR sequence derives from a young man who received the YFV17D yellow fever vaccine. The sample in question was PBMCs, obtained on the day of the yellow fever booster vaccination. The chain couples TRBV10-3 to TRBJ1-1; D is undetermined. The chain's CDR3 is CAISESTGRHTEAFF. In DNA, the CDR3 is TGTGCCATCAGTGAGTCAACGGGGAGACACACTGAAGCTTTCTTT.